This section outlines one TCR beta chain sequence together with its context. The trim removed 1 base at V and 5 bases at J, leaving 4 bases unmatched. Germline assignment: CDR1 DFQATT and CDR2 SNEGSKA (reference sequence). The CDR3 contains 13 residues. TCRdb fed the 5' RACE reads into MiXCR, producing one record per CDR3 protein. The table includes 150,000 to 200,000 distinct CDR3 sequences, more than 9% detected once. These data belong to a study of CD8 T cells in ankylosing spondylitis. This TCR was sampled from a male donor with ankylosing spondylitis or in good health (not recorded which). The V gene is TRBV20-1, the J gene TRBJ1-1; 7 bases align to TRBD1. The sample comprised blood, either unsorted or a sorted T cell fraction (not recorded which). The CDR3 bases are TGCAGTGCTAGAGCTACAGGGGAGACTGAAGCTTTCTTT. It is translated as CSARATGETEAFF.